The T cell receptor (beta chain) under discussion was sequenced for a study of long-term antiretroviral therapy in people with HIV. Findings and limits, study-wide: In samples taken after ART, diversity increased but remained below transplant donor control levels.

Version v3.0 of the immunoSEQ assay ran at survey level. Assay used: immunoSEQ multiplex PCR; TCRdb lists only in-frame clones, some missing. The sample yields more than 25,000 clones, 87% seen once. Concerning this clone itself: Its antigen is not identified.

J was trimmed by 7 bases and V by 1 base; bases with no gene match: 3. Germline values: CDR1 SGHRS, CDR2 YFSETQ. There are 13 residues in the CDR3. This specimen was unsorted PBMCs, taken 2 years after starting antiretroviral therapy. This chain connects TRBV5-1 to TRBJ1-2; 8 bases line up with TRBD1. This TCR was sampled from a man aged 50 to 59 with HIV. DNA of the CDR3: TGCGCCAGCAGCTTGACCAGGGGGCTTGGCTACACCTTC. It specifies CASSLTRGLGYTF.